This T cell receptor beta chain was obtained from a study of radiotherapy plus CTLA-4 blockade in lung cancer. Study context: Patients showed objective responses in 18% of cases and disease control in roughly 30%.

Study findings and constraints: After radiotherapy and ipilimumab, tumor-derived clones expanded in peripheral blood. Best predicting response, reportedly, were early blood T cell clone dynamics, with interferon-beta.

This table comes from immunoSEQ multiplex PCR, and its TCRdb copy is limited to in-frame clones, with some not included. The sample shows 23,000 or so clones, about 76% of them seen only once. With ipilimumab providing CTLA-4 blockade, focal radiation was administered to patients who had chemo-refractory metastatic non-small-cell lung cancer. A note on this clone: Its target is unknown.

Trimming took off 5 bases at V and 9 bases at J, with 16 bases between the two ends. CDR3 size: 13 residues. CDR1 MNHEY and CDR2 SMNVEV come from the germline V gene (reference sequence). This chain connects TRBV27 to TRBJ1-2, with a possible D match to TRBD1 (6 bases). This TCR was sampled from a human donor with non-small cell lung cancer whose response to radiotherapy plus ipilimumab could not be evaluated. The source was peripheral blood, collected from a patient treated with radiotherapy plus ipilimumab. The CDR3: CASSPRQATSYTF. CDR3 in DNA: TGTGCCAGCAGTCCTCGACAGGCAACAAGCTACACCTTC.